The 8 T cell receptor beta chains below all came from one sample that was sequenced in a study of blood T cell repertoires in COVID-19 (dated by TCRdb to between 2020 and 2021). Library construction relied on the immunoSEQ multiplex PCR assay. The table was pulled from immuneACCESS by TCRdb, which kept in-frame rearrangements only. Such tables lose some clones; where checked, under half of the loss comes from unresolved V genes, and the rest has no known cause. The sample table shows about 63,000 clones, and 85% to 90% are seen once. The ten largest clones represent roughly 5.6% of the sample. The sample taken for sequencing was peripheral blood. These receptors originate from a man aged 50 to 60 with active COVID-19.

V is TRBV5-6 and J is TRBJ1-2; D is uncertain. Trimming pared 0 bases from V and 5 bases from J, leaving 8 bases between. Germline V CDR1 and CDR2: SGHDT, YYEEEE. The CDR3 covers 13 residues. The CDR3, as DNA: TGTGCCAGCAGCTTGGGTGCGATTTATGGCTACACCTTC. It encodes CASSLGAIYGYTF.

The chain employs TRBV6-2 or TRBV6-3 and TRBJ1-5, with 11 bases that match TRBD1. This CDR3 has 16 residues. CDR1 and CDR2 from the germline V gene are MNHEY and SVGEGT. V lost 2 bases and J lost 6; bases outside the gene matches: 6. Here the CDR3 reads CASSYLRTGGGQPQHF. CDR3 bases: TGTGCCAGCAGTTACCTTCGGACAGGGGGCGGTCAGCCCCAGCATTTT.

This rearrangement joins TRBV14 to TRBJ1-2, with 11 bases aligning to TRBD1. V shed 1 base, J shed 11 bases, and the junction held 6 bases outside the gene matches. This CDR3 comprises 14 residues. The germline CDR1 and CDR2 sequences are SGHDN and FVKESK. For the CDR3, the DNA is TGTGCCAGCAGCCAAGGAATGGACAGGGGGCAATACACCTTC. This sequence encodes CASSQGMDRGQYTF.

Details on this clone: The same CDR3 can be traced to other DNA sequences in this sample. This chain connects TRBV5-1 to TRBJ1-1; TRBD1 might be the D (5 bases). CDR3 length: 13 residues. Germline V gives CDR1 SGHRS, CDR2 YFSETQ. V was cut by 2 bases and J by 3 bases, with 8 bases left in between. Here the CDR3 reads CASSLWGDTEAFF. DNA of the CDR3: TGCGCCAGCAGCTTATGGGGGGACACTGAAGCTTTCTTT.

A single count supports this clone. The chain recombines TRBV11-3 with TRBJ2-3; 8 bases are a match to TRBD2. V trimming: 1 base; J trimming: 4 bases; junction bases outside the gene matches: 10. This CDR3 has 17 residues. Germline CDR1 and CDR2: SGHNT and YENEEA. Here the CDR3 DNA reads TGTGCCAGCAGCTTAGGAGTGGGGGCTAGCGGGTCAGATACGCAGTATTTT. Encoded protein: CASSLGVGASGSDTQYF.

In its sample, this clone was seen a few times. This rearrangement joins TRBV5-6 to TRBJ2-7; D remains ambiguous. The CDR3 has 13 amino acids. The germline gives CDR1 SGHDT, CDR2 YYEEEE. V shed 5 bases and J shed 0 bases, with 9 bases lying between them. CDR3 sequence: CASRLFSSYEQYF. DNA for the CDR3: TGTGCCAGCAGGTTGTTTAGCTCCTACGAGCAGTACTTC.

The chain is built from TRBV27 and TRBJ2-7; 7 nucleotides match TRBD2. The CDR3 is 18 amino acids. V lost 3 bases, J lost 0 bases, and 14 bases stayed unmatched. The germline gives CDR1 MNHEY, CDR2 SMNVEV (reference sequence). The CDR3 nucleotides are TGTGCCAGCAGTTTTCGGGGGTGGGAGGGTATCCCCTCCTACGAGCAGTACTTC. Translation gives CASSFRGWEGIPSYEQYF.

V gene TRBV4-3 combines with J gene TRBJ1-6, with D perhaps matching TRBD1 (5 bases). The CDR3 length is 19 residues. V shed 0 bases and J shed 0 bases, with 15 bases lying between them. CDR1 is LGHNA and CDR2 is YSLEER in the germline V gene. The CDR3 is CASSQEVPGLSSYNSPLHF. The CDR3 region has the DNA TGCGCCAGCAGCCAAGAAGTCCCGGGACTCAGCTCCTATAATTCACCCCTCCACTTT.